This T cell receptor beta chain was profiled in a study of shared clonotypes between healthy human individuals. Method: immunoSEQ multiplex PCR; TCRdb's copy keeps in-frame clones and lacks some. The data hold around 940,000 clones, with around three quarters observed a single time. V lost 2 bases and J 0 bases, leaving 20 bases between the germline ends. The CDR3 extends over 18 amino acids. The genes are TRBV23-1 and TRBJ2-7, with D perhaps TRBD2 (6 bases). TRBV23-1 is an ORF for which the function is uncertain. The sequenced sample consisted of memory CD4+ T cells sorted from blood. This sample's subset: CD45RA-negative fraction. The TCR comes from a man younger than 30 in good health. The CDR3 DNA sequence: TGCGCCAGCAGTCAAACCTTCACTAGCACTAAGAGCTCCTACGAGCAGTACTTC. Translating it yields CASSQTFTSTKSSYEQYF.